Presented here are 25 T cell receptor beta chains from one specimen sequenced in a study of blood T cell repertoires in COVID-19. Generated by immunoSEQ multiplex PCR, the TCRdb table keeps only in-frame clones and is missing some. The repertoire holds 90,000 to 120,000 clones, with approximately 88% as singletons. The sample consisted of peripheral blood. All receptors come from a human donor in a cohort sampled during active COVID-19.

The chain combines TRBV11-3 with TRBJ2-2; D is possibly TRBD1 (7 bases). Germline lookup yields CDR1 SGHNT and CDR2 YENEEA. The CDR3 is made up of 13 amino acids. Trimming cost V 5 bases and J 5 bases, with 9 bases left between them. The CDR3 DNA is TGTGCCAGCAGCCAGGGGGGAACCGGGGAGCTGTTTTTT. Encoded protein: CASSQGGTGELFF.

The rearrangement uses TRBV5-1 and TRBJ2-1, with TRBD1 matching 8 bases. The length of the CDR3 is 13 residues. The V and J ends lost 2 bases and 9 bases, in that order; junction bases with no gene match: 4. Germline V gene data show CDR1 as SGHRS and CDR2 as YFSETQ. The CDR3 is CASSFGQGGEQFF. CDR3 sequence (DNA): TGCGCCAGCAGCTTCGGACAGGGCGGTGAGCAGTTCTTC.

This chain connects TRBV7-3 to TRBJ1-5, with 7 positions matching TRBD1. The CDR3 covers 19 residues. Per germline, CDR1 SGHTA and CDR2 FQGTGA. Losses at the gene ends were 0 bases for V and 4 bases for J; bases not matched to a gene: 15. CDR3 sequence: CASSLTRDSTPRPNQPQHF. The CDR3 nucleotides read TGTGCCAGCAGCTTAACCCGGGACAGCACCCCAAGGCCAAATCAGCCCCAGCATTTT.

The chain couples TRBV3-1 (or the pseudogene TRBV3-2) to TRBJ2-1; 14 bases align to TRBD2. Losses at the gene ends were 2 bases for V and 10 bases for J; bases not matched to a gene: 7. Germline lookup yields CDR1 LGHDT and CDR2 YNNKEL (reference sequence). This CDR3 spans 16 amino acids. CDR3 nucleotide sequence: TGTGCCAGCAGCCAAAGGCCGGGACTAGCGGGAGTCGAGCAGTTCTTC. This gives the protein CASSQRPGLAGVEQFF.

The rearrangement links TRBV4-1 to TRBJ1-1; a possible D gene is TRBD1 (6 bases). Germline V gene sequence: CDR1 MGHRA, CDR2 YSYEKL. The CDR3 has 15 residues. V was cut by 2 bases and J by 5 bases, with 15 bases left in between. The CDR3 spells CASSQKSTGLTEAFF. The CDR3 coding sequence is TGCGCCAGCAGCCAAAAATCGACAGGACTTACTGAAGCTTTCTTT.

The V call is TRBV5-4, the J call TRBJ2-2; 8 nucleotides agree with TRBD2. Germline-derived CDR1 and CDR2 are SGHNT and YYREEE (reference sequence). The CDR3 covers 16 residues. Trimming cost V 4 bases and J 4 bases; bases outside gene matches: 9. The CDR3 loop reads CASSPPWSGSTGELFF. In nucleotides, the CDR3 is TGTGCCAGCAGCCCCCCTTGGAGCGGGAGCACCGGGGAGCTGTTTTTT.

The chain links TRBV5-4 to TRBJ2-3; 7 positions agree with TRBD2. The CDR3 loop spans 16 amino acids. CDR1 is SGHNT, CDR2 YYREEE, per germline (reference sequence). V was clipped by 0 bases and J by 0 bases; unmatched bases: 4. This chain's CDR3 is CASSLASGPSTDTQYF. The CDR3 bases are TGTGCCAGCAGCTTGGCTAGCGGTCCTAGCACAGATACGCAGTATTTT.

The rearrangement links TRBV13 to TRBJ2-3, with 7 bases lining up with TRBD1. CDR3 size: 13 residues. Germline CDR1 PRHDT, CDR2 FYEKMQ (reference sequence). V trimming: 8 bases; J trimming: 3 bases; junction bases outside the gene matches: 5. The chain's CDR3 is CASRRQGTDTQYF. CDR3 nucleotides: TGTGCCAGCCGCCGACAGGGAACAGATACGCAGTATTTT.

This clone was seen only a few times. The chain combines TRBV11-3 with TRBJ2-2, with TRBD2 identical over 8 bases. The V gene's germline CDR1 is SGHNT and CDR2 YENEEA. This CDR3 contains 15 residues. V lost 0 bases and J lost 7; bases outside the gene matches: 4. The CDR3 spells CASSLDGRAGGELFF. In DNA form, the CDR3 reads TGTGCCAGCAGCTTAGACGGGAGGGCCGGCGGGGAGCTGTTTTTT.

This clone has just one count. This chain connects TRBV5-5 to TRBJ1-1; D remains ambiguous. V lost 1 base and J 2 bases, leaving 9 bases between the germline ends. The V gene's germline CDR1 is SGHKS and CDR2 YYEKEE (reference sequence). This CDR3 spans 14 amino acids. The CDR3, as DNA: TGTGCCAGCAGCTTGCAGTCCGCAAACACTGAAGCTTTCTTT. Its protein product is CASSLQSANTEAFF.

This clone was recorded once. V gene TRBV19 combines with J gene TRBJ1-4; no firm D call. Per germline, CDR1 LNHDA and CDR2 SQIVND (reference sequence). The CDR3 loop spans 14 amino acids. The V and J ends lost 7 bases and 8 bases respectively, with 17 bases between them. CDR3 bases: TGTGCCAGTACCTCAGGTCCCAGAGGGGAAAAACTGTTTTTT. Translation: CASTSGPRGEKLFF.

This clone was seen a single time. The chain joins TRBV11-2 to TRBJ2-1; 8 positions agree with TRBD2. CDR3 length: 15 residues. Germline loops: CDR1 SGHAT, CDR2 FQNNGV. V was pared by 5 bases and J by 6 bases, with 9 bases of the junction left unmatched. Here the CDR3 DNA reads TGTGCCAGCAGCCTAGCGGGCCAAAGGGGCAATGAGCAGTTCTTC. Its translation is CASSLAGQRGNEQFF.

This clone was seen only a few times. The CDR3 protein is CASSQVLGLGRMEQYF. CDR3 nucleotide sequence: TGCGCCAGCAGCCAAGTGCTGGGACTAGGGCGTATGGAGCAGTACTTC. The rearrangement uses TRBV4-1 and TRBJ2-7; 8 nucleotides line up with TRBD2. The CDR3 extends over 16 amino acids. V was pared by 1 base and J by 7 bases, with 12 bases of the junction left unmatched. Germline-derived CDR1 and CDR2 are MGHRA and YSYEKL.

V usage is TRBV7-2 and J usage is TRBJ2-3; 10 nucleotides agree with TRBD2. This CDR3 spans 17 amino acids. Germline CDR1 SGHTA, CDR2 FQGNSA. V gave up 3 bases and J gave up 0 bases; unmatched junction bases: 6. CDR3: CASSFTSGALSTDTQYF. CDR3 DNA: TGTGCCAGCAGCTTCACTAGCGGGGCGCTGAGCACAGATACGCAGTATTTT.

The chain combines TRBV6-5 with TRBJ2-3; D is unresolved. V lost 8 bases and J lost 0, with 6 bases in between. The CDR3 covers 12 residues. Germline CDR1 MNHEY, CDR2 SVGAGI. The chain's CDR3 is CASAGSTDTQYF. CDR3 DNA sequence: TGTGCCAGCGCAGGAAGCACAGATACGCAGTATTTT.

This chain connects TRBV19 to TRBJ2-5; D possibly corresponds to TRBD2 (7 bases). Trimming stripped 5 bases from V and 5 bases from J, with 24 bases between. CDR3 size: 17 residues. Germline V gene lookup returns CDR1 LNHDA and CDR2 SQIVND (reference sequence). The CDR3, as DNA: TGTGCCAGTAGTCCCTCCGGGGGGCGAATCCTAGGGGAGACCCAGTACTTC. This codes for CASSPSGGRILGETQYF.

This chain uses TRBV18 with TRBJ2-3; D perhaps matches TRBD1 (5 bases). This CDR3 is 18 amino acids long. Trimming took off 2 bases at V and 4 bases at J, with 22 bases between the two ends. Per germline, CDR1 KGHSH and CDR2 LQKENI. The CDR3 reads CASSPEHNTQTGPDTQYF. In DNA form, the CDR3 reads TGTGCCAGCTCACCAGAACATAACACCCAAACAGGTCCAGATACGCAGTATTTT.

The chain recombines TRBV7-8 with TRBJ2-2; D may be TRBD2 (5 bases). Germline V gives CDR1 SGHVS, CDR2 FQNEAQ. Trimming removed 1 base from V and 5 bases from J, with 8 bases in between. This CDR3 spans 14 amino acids. In nucleotides, the CDR3 is TGTGCCAGCAGCTTAGGGGAGAAGACCGGGGAGCTGTTTTTT. It is translated as CASSLGEKTGELFF. Filled out from reference TRBV7-8 and TRBJ2-2, the complete variable domain reads GAGVSQSPRYKVAKRGQDVALRCDPISGHVSLFWYQQALGQGPEFLTYFQNEAQLDKSGLPSDRFFAERPEGSVSTLKIQRTQQEDSAVYLCASSLGEKTGELFFGEGSRLTVL.

This clone has only a few counts. The chain combines TRBV7-9 with TRBJ1-6; the match to TRBD1 covers 8 bases. Germline CDR1 is SEHNR and CDR2 is FQNEAQ (reference sequence). With 4 bases clipped from V and 5 bases from J, the junction kept 7 bases outside the gene matches. This CDR3 region has 16 residues. CDR3 residues: CASSYRTGHDNSPLHF. The CDR3 nucleotides read TGTGCCAGCAGCTATCGGACAGGGCATGATAATTCACCCCTCCACTTT.

The chain has TRBV2 and TRBJ2-3; D ambiguous. The CDR3 loop spans 14 amino acids. The germline V gene has CDR1 SNHLY and CDR2 FYNNEI. V gave up 3 bases and J gave up 2 bases, with 9 bases separating them. DNA of the CDR3: TGTGCCAGCAGTGAGCAACTTCCCACAGATACGCAGTATTTT. Translation gives CASSEQLPTDTQYF.

The chain uses TRBV9 and TRBJ2-2; 13 nucleotides align to TRBD2. This CDR3 contains 14 residues. Losses at the gene ends were 5 bases for V and 10 bases for J; bases not matched to a gene: 5. In germline, CDR1 is SGDLS, CDR2 YYNGEE. CDR3 region: CASSGLAGDSELFF. As DNA, the CDR3 is TGTGCCAGCAGTGGACTAGCGGGAGATTCGGAGCTGTTTTTT.

This clone occurred once. The rearrangement joins TRBV10-2 to TRBJ2-3, with D perhaps TRBD2 (6 bases). With 8 bases removed from V and 3 bases from J, the gap between germline ends came to 15 bases. The germline V gene has CDR1 WSHSY and CDR2 SAAADI. The CDR3 is 14 amino acids. In DNA, the CDR3 is TGCGCCAGCGTCGGTAGCGGAGGGACAGATACGCAGTATTTT. This sequence encodes CASVGSGGTDTQYF.

The chain recombines TRBV3-1 (or the pseudogene TRBV3-2) with TRBJ1-3; D possibly corresponds to TRBD1 (5 bases). The germline V and J ends were trimmed by 5 bases and 4 bases, with 15 bases remaining between them. The CDR3 sequence is 15 residues long. Germline values: CDR1 LGHDT, CDR2 YNNKEL (reference sequence). The CDR3 spells CASSDGARAGNTIYF. The DNA for the CDR3 is TGTGCCAGCAGCGATGGGGCCAGGGCAGGAAACACCATATATTTT.

The chain employs TRBV5-5 and TRBJ1-2; D unresolved. The CDR3 spans 16 residues. Deletions cut 4 bases from V and 0 bases from J, with 16 bases between. Germline values: CDR1 SGHKS, CDR2 YYEKEE (reference sequence). CDR3 sequence reads: CASSPWLGASNYGYTF. CDR3 nucleotides: TGTGCCAGCAGCCCTTGGTTGGGCGCCTCTAACTATGGCTACACCTTC.

This clone was observed a handful of times. This chain links TRBV7-2 with TRBJ2-1; 10 nucleotides align to TRBD2. J gave up 8 bases and V 4 bases, and 11 bases lay outside the gene matches. This CDR3 has 16 amino acids. Germline CDR1 is SGHTA and CDR2 is FQGNSA. DNA of the CDR3: TGTGCCAGCAGCTCCCAAGGGGGACTAGCGCAATATGAGCAGTTCTTC. Encoded protein: CASSSQGGLAQYEQFF. Filled out from reference TRBV7-2 and TRBJ2-1, the complete variable domain reads GAGVSQSPSNKVTEKGKDVELRCDPISGHTALYWYRQSLGQGLEFLIYFQGNSAPDKSGLPSDRFSAERTGGSVSTLTIQRTQQEDSAVYLCASSSQGGLAQYEQFFGPGTRLTVL.